This TCR beta chain is drawn from a study of T-cell memory formation after mild COVID-19. CDR3 size: 16 residues. J gave up 2 bases and V 4 bases, and 9 bases lay outside the gene matches. CDR1 and CDR2 (germline): SQVTM, ANQGSEA. TCRdb redid the calling of the 5' RACE reads with MiXCR, one entry per CDR3 protein. This sample has 450,000 to 650,000 distinct CDR3 sequences, with roughly 20% found just once. The sample holds a few counts of this clonotype. The V gene is TRBV29-1, the J gene TRBJ2-3; TRBD2 matches at 10 bases. The receptor comes from an adult woman who had mild COVID-19 (a few samples of this study predate the infection). Cell type and time point are not known. Sequenced sample: PBMCs or a T cell subset sorted from them (not recorded which). The CDR3 coding sequence is TGCAGCGTTGGTCCAGGGGGACTAGCGTACACAGATACGCAGTATTTT. Protein sequence: CSVGPGGLAYTDTQYF.